A selection of T cell receptor beta chains follows, all from one sample in a study of T cell responses to AZD1222 COVID-19 vaccine. TCRdb keeps only in-frame clones here, not all; method: immunoSEQ multiplex PCR. The table has about 190,000 clones, over 80% seen once. This sample comprised peripheral blood, obtained on day 0 of MenACWY control vaccination. The receptors derive from an adult in good health. CDR3s include the opening cysteine and the closing phenylalanine or tryptophan. Each record gives: clone size, D gene, V gene, J gene, CDR3 DNA, CDR3 protein. The D gene is left open where the match is weak. A clone size is listed for some rows: how often the clone was seen (once, few, many), or a class if it is expanded.

>once|-|TRBV28|TRBJ2-7
TGTGCCAGCAGTTTAAGTGACGAGCAGTACTTC
CASSLSDEQYF
>-|TRBD1|TRBV12-5|TRBJ1-2
TGTGCTAGTGGTTCCCTTCCGGGACAGGGGGCTGGCTACACCTTC
CASGSLPGQGAGYTF
>-|-|TRBV19|TRBJ2-6
TGTGCCAGTAGTATTGTCGGACAGTCTGGGGCCAACGTCCTGACTTTC
CASSIVGQSGANVLTF
>-|-|TRBV3-1/TRBV3-2|TRBJ1-1
TGTGCCAGCAGCCAAGTTGAGACAGACGATTCTGAAGCTTTCTTT
CASSQVETDDSEAFF
>-|TRBD1|TRBV28|TRBJ1-2
TGTGCCAGCAGCCAAAGGGACAGGGAGTATGGCTACACCTTC
CASSQRDREYGYTF
>-|TRBD1|TRBV19|TRBJ1-1
TGTGCCAGTAGTAGCAGGGGGCAGGGGATGAACACTGAAGCTTTCTTT
CASSSRGQGMNTEAFF
>-|TRBD1|TRBV30|TRBJ2-7
TGTGCCTGGAGTCCGGGACAGGGGAGAACCTACGAGCAGTACTTC
CAWSPGQGRTYEQYF
>-|-|TRBV28|TRBJ2-7
TGTGCCAGCAGGGGAGCTAGGTTCGAGCAGTACTTC
CASRGARFEQYF
>-|-|TRBV28|TRBJ1-1
TGTGCCAGCAGGCGCTCGGGACTCCCGACCTTGAACACTGAAGCTTTCTTT
CASRRSGLPTLNTEAFF
>-|TRBD1|TRBV12-5|TRBJ1-1
TGTGCTAGTGGTCCACAGGGGGGAACTGAAGCTTTCTTT
CASGPQGGTEAFF
>-|-|TRBV30|TRBJ1-2
TGTGCCTGGAGCCGGGGATCAAGGGGCTACACCTTC
CAWSRGSRGYTF
>-|-|TRBV7-9|TRBJ2-1
TGTGCCAGCAGCTTATCGGATAGCTCCTACAATGAGCAGTTCTTC
CASSLSDSSYNEQFF
>-|-|TRBV14|TRBJ2-3
TGTGCCAGCAGCCAGGCCTCAGATACGCAGTATTTT
CASSQASDTQYF
>-|-|TRBV11-2|TRBJ1-1
TGTGCCAGCAGCTTAGATCTAACAGAGAAGAACACTGAAGCTTTCTTT
CASSLDLTEKNTEAFF
>-|-|TRBV5-8|TRBJ2-7
TGTGCCAGCAGCTTTTCAACGCGCATCATTCGCTCCTACGAGCAGTACTTC
CASSFSTRIIRSYEQYF
>-|-|TRBV19|TRBJ2-2
TGTGCCAGTAGTTGGAGGGCGCGAACGAACACCGGGGAGCTGTTTTTT
CASSWRARTNTGELFF
>-|-|TRBV6-5|TRBJ1-2
TGTGCCAGCAGCAGGACGTCGGCTAATGGCTACACCTTC
CASSRTSANGYTF
>-|TRBD2|TRBV5-4|TRBJ2-5
TGTGCCAGCAGCTTGCGACTAGCGGGAGTGGGGCAAGAGACCCAGTACTTC
CASSLRLAGVGQETQYF
>-|-|TRBV3-1/TRBV3-2|TRBJ1-6
TGTGCCAGCAGTGGAGTGGGGCCAACGGCCCTCCACTTT
CASSGVGPTALHF
>-|-|TRBV6-2/TRBV6-3|TRBJ2-7
TGTGCCAGCAGTTACCGGCAAAGATACGAGCAGTACTTC
CASSYRQRYEQYF
>-|-|TRBV18|TRBJ2-1
TGTGCCAGCTCACCACGTACGGGGCGGGATGAGCAGTTCTTC
CASSPRTGRDEQFF
>-|-|TRBV5-5|TRBJ2-6
TGTGCCAGCAGCTTGGGTGTCCCTGGGGCCAACGTCCTGACTTTC
CASSLGVPGANVLTF
>-|TRBD2|TRBV5-1|TRBJ2-3
TGCGCCAGCAGCTTGGAAACTAGCGGGAATGTGGGCACAGATACGCAGTATTTT
CASSLETSGNVGTDTQYF
>-|-|TRBV27|TRBJ2-7
TGTGCCAGCAGTTTATCAAGGATTTACGAGCAGTACTTC
CASSLSRIYEQYF
>-|-|TRBV28|TRBJ1-4
TGTGCCAGCAGTTTTCCGCGACAGCCTAATGAAAAACTGTTTTTT
CASSFPRQPNEKLFF
>once|-|TRBV3-1/TRBV3-2|TRBJ1-2
TGTGCCAGCAGCCCCACGGGGGACCGAGCCTATGGCTACACCTTC
CASSPTGDRAYGYTF
>-|TRBD1|TRBV24-1|TRBJ1-2
TGTGCCACCAGTAGTGAGACAGGGTATGGCTACACCTTC
CATSSETGYGYTF
>once|-|TRBV28|TRBJ1-5
TGTGCCAGCAGTTTAGCACAGGGTGGCAATCAGCCCCAGCATTTT
CASSLAQGGNQPQHF
>-|-|TRBV27|TRBJ1-1
TGTGCCAGCAGTTTCTCGGAGGGCGAAGCTTTCTTT
CASSFSEGEAFF
>-|-|TRBV12-5|TRBJ1-1
TGTGCTAGTGGTTTGGTACTGTCAGGACACCCGAACACTGAAGCTTTCTTT
CASGLVLSGHPNTEAFF
>-|-|TRBV6-5|TRBJ1-6
TGTGCCAGCAGTAGTTGGACAGCCCTAACCCTCCACTTT
CASSSWTALTLHF
>few|-|TRBV20-1|TRBJ2-3
TGCAGTGCGGACCAGGGGAAAACGCAGTATTTT
CSADQGKTQYF
>-|-|TRBV4-3|TRBJ1-2
TGCGCCAGCAGCCAAGATCTTGGGGTTAGTGGCTACACCTTC
CASSQDLGVSGYTF
>many|TRBD1|TRBV5-4|TRBJ2-7
TGTGCCAGCAGCCCAGCGTTGGGACAGGGGTACTACGAGCAGTACTTC
CASSPALGQGYYEQYF
>-|TRBD2|TRBV3-1/TRBV3-2|TRBJ2-5
TGTGCCAGCAGCCAAGTGAGGCGGGGGTACCAAGAGACCCAGTACTTC
CASSQVRRGYQETQYF
>-|TRBD1|TRBV5-8|TRBJ2-7
TGTGCCACGACCCGACAGGGGGCCCCCTACGAGCAGTACTTC
CATTRQGAPYEQYF
>-|TRBD2|TRBV29-1|TRBJ2-5
TGCAGCGTTGGAGGACTAGCACTTACTGGGGATTACTTC
CSVGGLALTGDYF
>-|-|TRBV6-4|TRBJ2-3
TGTGCCAGCAGTGACCGGTCGGAAACAGATACGCAGTATTTT
CASSDRSETDTQYF
>-|-|TRBV9|TRBJ2-5
TGTGCCAGCAGCCATAAAGACTGGGAAGAGACCCAGTACTTC
CASSHKDWEETQYF
>-|TRBD1|TRBV3-1/TRBV3-2|TRBJ1-1
TGTGCCAGCAGCACCACGACAGGGGGGAACACTGAAGCTTTCTTT
CASSTTTGGNTEAFF
>-|-|TRBV7-9|TRBJ2-5
TGTGCCAGCAGTGCATACGGCGGGACGGCGGGTCGGGAGACCCAGTACTTC
CASSAYGGTAGRETQYF
>-|-|TRBV7-2|TRBJ2-7
TGTGCCAGCAGACCACAGGGACCCCACGAGCAGTACTTC
CASRPQGPHEQYF
>-|-|TRBV4-1|TRBJ2-3
TGCGCCAGCAGCCAAGATTCGTGGGGGTCAGATACGCAGTATTTT
CASSQDSWGSDTQYF
>once|-|TRBV27|TRBJ2-1
TGTGCCAGCAGTTTGGGCACCATGGGAGATGAGCAGTTCTTC
CASSLGTMGDEQFF
>-|-|TRBV9|TRBJ1-3
TGTGCCAGCAGCGCGAACAGGGTCGGCGGAAACACCATATATTTT
CASSANRVGGNTIYF
>-|-|TRBV4-2|TRBJ2-7
TGTGCCAGCAGCCAGGGAACGGCCACCTACGAGCAGTACTTC
CASSQGTATYEQYF
>-|-|TRBV21-1|TRBJ2-5
TGTGCCAGCAGCAAAGTAGGGGTGGTGGAGGGTTATTTGATAGAAGAGACCCAGTACTTC
CASSKVGVVEGYLIEETQYF
>-|-|TRBV11-2|TRBJ1-6
TGTGCCAGCAGCTTAGATCTCATAGGGAATTCACCCCTCCACTTT
CASSLDLIGNSPLHF
>-|TRBD1|TRBV24-1|TRBJ2-3
TGTGCCACCAGTGGGCCCGAGGGATGGACAGGGGGTCCAGATACGCAGTATTTT
CATSGPEGWTGGPDTQYF
>-|TRBD1|TRBV3-1/TRBV3-2|TRBJ2-1
TGTGCCAGCGAGGACAGGGCCAATGAGCAGTTCTTC
CASEDRANEQFF
>-|-|TRBV29-1|TRBJ1-2
TGCAGCGTTGAAGAGATGCAGTGTCACACCTTC
CSVEEMQCHTF
>-|TRBD1|TRBV7-2|TRBJ1-2
TGTGCCAGCAGCACAGGGGGACAGGGCGGCTATGGCTACACCTTC
CASSTGGQGGYGYTF
>-|-|TRBV28|TRBJ1-2
TGTGCCAGCAGCTATGCAGGTCTCGGAGGCTACACCTTC
CASSYAGLGGYTF
>-|TRBD2|TRBV7-6|TRBJ2-7
TGTGCCAGCAGCTCACTAGCGGGAAGGTTCGAGCAGTACTTC
CASSSLAGRFEQYF
>-|TRBD1|TRBV28|TRBJ1-2
TGTGCCAGCCTGGGACAGAGCTATGGCTACACCTTC
CASLGQSYGYTF
>-|TRBD2|TRBV5-1|TRBJ2-7
TGCGCCAGCAGGGAGGCTAGCGGGAGCTATGAGCAGTACTTC
CASREASGSYEQYF
>-|-|TRBV19|TRBJ2-3
TGTGCCAGTAGACCCGGGACCCGAAGCACAGATACGCAGTATTTT
CASRPGTRSTDTQYF
>-|-|TRBV2|TRBJ2-7
TGTGCCAGCAGGGAGGTGGGAATTGGATACGAGCAGTACTTC
CASREVGIGYEQYF
>-|-|TRBV15|TRBJ2-2
TGTGCCACCAGCCCACAAGTAGGCGGGGAGCTGTTTTTT
CATSPQVGGELFF
>once|TRBD2|TRBV30|TRBJ2-1
TGTGCCTGGAGTGATGGGGTTTACAGCGGGAGCTACAATGAGCAGTTCTTC
CAWSDGVYSGSYNEQFF